These T cell receptor beta chains were read from a single sample in a study of blood T cell repertoires in COVID-19. The method was immunoSEQ multiplex PCR; TCRdb's version includes in-frame clones alone and lacks a portion of them. The table lists roughly 260,000 clones, approximately 89% of them singletons. The sequencing sample was made of peripheral blood. These receptors all come from a woman aged 45 to 65 with acute or convalescent COVID-19. Both conserved end residues are part of each CDR3. The order of the fields is V gene, clone size, J gene, D gene, CDR3 DNA, CDR3 protein. The D gene is left open where the match is weak. The size of a clone is reported for some rows only, either as once, few or many, or as a class for expanded clones.

TRBV10-3	NA	TRBJ2-1	TRBD2	TGTGCCATCAGCTCTAGCGGGAGAGTATCCTACAATGAGCAGTTCTTC	CAISSSGRVSYNEQFF
TRBV6-5	NA	TRBJ2-7	NA	TGTGCCAGCAGTTATACAGCACTAGGAGGCTACGAGCAGTACTTC	CASSYTALGGYEQYF
TRBV28	NA	TRBJ1-2	TRBD1	TGTGCCAGCAGTGTGCCGGGACAGCCCTATGGCTACACCTTC	CASSVPGQPYGYTF
TRBV9	NA	TRBJ2-1	TRBD1	TGTGCCAGCAGCGCGGGACAGGGGGCCTACAATGAGCAGTTCTTC	CASSAGQGAYNEQFF
TRBV5-4	NA	TRBJ1-2	TRBD1	TGTGCCAGCAGCAAGGACCGACAGGGGGGCTATGGCTACACCTTC	CASSKDRQGGYGYTF
TRBV2	NA	TRBJ1-5	NA	TGTGCCATCTCGACGGTGGAGAATCAGCCCCAGCATTTT	CAISTVENQPQHF
TRBV9	NA	TRBJ2-7	NA	TGTGCCAGCAGCGTAGACAGGGCCAGGGACGAGCAGTACTTC	CASSVDRARDEQYF
TRBV28	NA	TRBJ2-7	NA	TGTGCCAGCAGGAAGAGGGGGGGGATGGACGAGCAGTACTTC	CASRKRGGMDEQYF
TRBV12-3/TRBV12-4	NA	TRBJ1-1	NA	TGTGCCAGCAGTTCACAGAACACTGAAGCTTTCTTT	CASSSQNTEAFF
TRBV7-8	few	TRBJ1-5	NA	TGTGCCAGCAGCTTCGGGGGGGCTGGTCAGCCCCAGCATTTT	CASSFGGAGQPQHF
TRBV7-2	once	TRBJ2-3	TRBD2	TGTGCCAGCAGCTTATTAATTTGGGCGGGGGGAGATACGCAGTATTTT	CASSLLIWAGGDTQYF
TRBV27	NA	TRBJ2-2	NA	TGTGCCAGCAGAGAAAGGTCAGGGATCAACACCGGGGAGCTGTTTTTT	CASRERSGINTGELFF
TRBV5-1	NA	TRBJ1-1	NA	TGCGCCAGCAGCTTGGGAACAGGGAACACTGAAGCTTTCTTT	CASSLGTGNTEAFF
TRBV4-1	NA	TRBJ2-7	TRBD1	TGCGCCAGCAGCCAAGAGCAGGGGGCGGTGTACGAGCAGTACTTC	CASSQEQGAVYEQYF
TRBV20-1	NA	TRBJ2-7	TRBD2	TGCAGTGCTAGTGAATCGCTAGCGGGAGCTTTGGTCGGCTTC	CSASESLAGALVGF
TRBV19	few	TRBJ2-7	TRBD2	TGTGCCAGTAAGGTTTCCAGCGGGAGGGCCCTCCACGAGCAGTACTTC	CASKVSSGRALHEQYF
TRBV27	NA	TRBJ2-2	TRBD2	TGTGCCACCTCAAGGGGAGGGTACACCGGGGAGCTGTTTTTT	CATSRGGYTGELFF
TRBV7-3	NA	TRBJ2-5	NA	TGTGCCAGCAGCTTGGGCTACCAAGAGACCCAGTACTTC	CASSLGYQETQYF
TRBV18	NA	TRBJ1-1	TRBD1	TGTGCCAGCTCATCGGGACAGGACTTGAACACTGAAGCTTTCTTT	CASSSGQDLNTEAFF
TRBV28	NA	TRBJ2-7	TRBD1	TGTGCCAGCCGCCCTCCGGGACAGAGCTACGAGCAGTACTTC	CASRPPGQSYEQYF
TRBV3-1/TRBV3-2	NA	TRBJ2-7	NA	TGTGCCAGCAGCCAAGGCCTTACAGGGTACGAGCAGTACTTC	CASSQGLTGYEQYF
TRBV4-2	NA	TRBJ2-7	TRBD2	TGTGCCAGCAGCCAAGGGACTAGCGGGTACGAGCAGTACTTC	CASSQGTSGYEQYF
TRBV7-2	once	TRBJ1-1	NA	TGTGCCAGCAGCTTAATCGGGGGGAACACTGAAGCTTTCTTT	CASSLIGGNTEAFF
TRBV30	NA	TRBJ1-4	NA	TGTGCCTGGAGTCCCCAGGGGTATGAAAAACTGTTTTTT	CAWSPQGYEKLFF
TRBV6-4	NA	TRBJ1-6	NA	TGTGCCAGCAGTCCAGGGTCGGCCTATAATTCACCCCTCCACTTT	CASSPGSAYNSPLHF
TRBV30	NA	TRBJ2-2	TRBD1	TGTGCCTGGAGTGCCCCGGACAGGCCAGTGACCGGGGAGCTGTTTTTT	CAWSAPDRPVTGELFF
TRBV7-6	NA	TRBJ2-7	NA	TGTGCCAGCAGCTTAGTAACCGGGAGCTCCTACGAGCAGTACTTC	CASSLVTGSSYEQYF
TRBV5-1	NA	TRBJ2-7	NA	TGCGCCAGCAGCGACGGGGACACCTACGAGCAGTACTTC	CASSDGDTYEQYF
TRBV27	NA	TRBJ2-1	TRBD2	TGTGCCAGCAAACCGGGTAGCGGGATTGTTAACAATGAGCAGTTCTTC	CASKPGSGIVNNEQFF
TRBV6-2/TRBV6-3	NA	TRBJ2-7	NA	TGTGCCAGCAGTCCGGCCGGGAGAGACTACGAGCAGTACTTC	CASSPAGRDYEQYF
TRBV7-2	NA	TRBJ1-4	NA	TGTGCCAGCAGTCTGGGGCTGTCTAATGAAAAACTGTTTTTT	CASSLGLSNEKLFF
TRBV7-3	NA	TRBJ1-2	NA	TGTGCCAGCAGCTTATCACCGTCGAGCTATGGCTACACCTTC	CASSLSPSSYGYTF
TRBV9	NA	TRBJ2-1	NA	TGTGCCAGCAGCGTAGAACTTCCCAATGAGCAGTTCTTC	CASSVELPNEQFF
TRBV7-3	NA	TRBJ2-7	TRBD2	TGTGCCAGCAGTCTCTCGGGACTAGCGGGAGACAGCGTCTACGAGCAGTACTTC	CASSLSGLAGDSVYEQYF
TRBV6-6	NA	TRBJ2-2	NA	TGTGCCAGCATTAACAGGGTAAACACCGGGGAGCTGTTTTTT	CASINRVNTGELFF
TRBV5-8	NA	TRBJ1-6	NA	TGTGCCAGCAGCTTGGGGTTCGGGAGCTCCTATAATTCACCCCTCCACTTT	CASSLGFGSSYNSPLHF
TRBV5-4	once	TRBJ2-7	TRBD1	TGTGCCAGCAGCCGACCGGGACAGGGGCAATACGAGCAGTACTTC	CASSRPGQGQYEQYF
TRBV7-9	once	TRBJ2-7	TRBD2	TGTGCCAGCAGCTTGGCCGGGACTAGCATTAACGAGCAGTACTTC	CASSLAGTSINEQYF
TRBV5-4	NA	TRBJ2-7	NA	TGTGCCAGCAGCTTGGACGGGAGTAGATACGAGCAGTACTTC	CASSLDGSRYEQYF
TRBV4-2	NA	TRBJ2-1	TRBD2	TGTGCCAGCAGCCTCTTTAGCGGGAGGGCCGAGGGCGAGCAGTTCTTC	CASSLFSGRAEGEQFF
TRBV7-9	NA	TRBJ2-3	NA	TGTGCCAGCAGCCCAACAGATACGCAGTATTTT	CASSPTDTQYF
TRBV30	NA	TRBJ1-1	NA	TGTGCCTTACAGAGGAACACTGAAGCTTTCTTT	CALQRNTEAFF
TRBV9	NA	TRBJ1-2	TRBD1	TGTGCCAGCAGCGCCACAGGGGGAGGCTACACCTTC	CASSATGGGYTF
TRBV28	once	TRBJ2-2	NA	TGTGCCAGCAGTTTCAGGGGTCATCGGACCGGGGAGCTGTTTTTT	CASSFRGHRTGELFF
TRBV6-5	NA	TRBJ1-5	NA	TGTGCCAGCCGCCCCGGGACACGCAATCAGCCCCAGCATTTT	CASRPGTRNQPQHF
TRBV10-3	NA	TRBJ2-7	NA	TGTGCCATCAGCCAAGACAGTTACGAGCAGTACTTC	CAISQDSYEQYF
TRBV2	NA	TRBJ1-1	NA	TGTGCCAGCAGTCTACAGAAGTCTCACACTGAAGCTTTCTTT	CASSLQKSHTEAFF